Given below is one T cell receptor beta chain in context. No cognate antigen has been identified for it. No quality values exist for individual bases; no much larger clone is one base distant. TCR beta CDR3 regions were amplified from RNA transcripts for repertoire sequencing. A first-round RT-PCR used HTBI primers with the Qiagen OneStep RT-PCR kit, followed by a second-round multiplex PCR, size selection and purification. Libraries were sequenced paired-end with 100 bp reads on an Illumina HiSeq2000. The paper's processing steps were these. SOAPnuke was used for read processing, and reads with adapters, uncalled bases, a mean Phred below 15, or no exact constant-primer or identifier match were discarded. High-quality paired reads were merged with COPE v1.2.5. Clonotypes were defined as unique nucleotide sequences and were aligned to IMGT TRB V, D and J references using MiTCR v1.1. Only V-J combinations with frequency above 0.0001 were analysed, covering about 99% of repertoires. For each V-J combination, a TCR clonal expansion and chaos score was defined as F50 clonal expansion divided by the chaos observed in the TCRdist matrix. Welch's t-statistics and random forest were used to reduce features to about a dozen V-J combinations, which were fed into a naive Bayes classifier. The Morisita-Horn index was used to measure how similar the thyroid and blood repertoires were. TCRdb took the public reads, trimmed them with fastp at Q25, ran MiXCR for clone calling and kept in-frame beta chains. Rows with a matching CDR3 protein are joined into one entry that keeps the most common DNA and genes. Here the V and J calls rest on TCRdb's processing, not on the authors' analysis. The sample table lists over a million distinct CDR3 sequences, about two fifths of them with a count of one. In total, the top ten clones hold over 8.5% of the sample.

The trim is 2 bases for V and 10 bases for J, with a gap of 15 bases between the germline ends. The germline V gene (reference sequence) sets CDR1 to DFQATT and CDR2 to SNEGSKA. The CDR3 contains 14 residues, cysteine and phenylalanine counted. The sequence is cut down to CDR3 DNA, 42 bases in frame from base 1. This record comes from a study of Graves' ophthalmopathy and Graves' hyperthyroidism (dated by TCRdb to between 2017 and 2018). A note on the overall study: Hyperthyroidism was considered stable if no progression to ophthalmopathy occurred within 18 months of follow-up. An independent validation cohort comprised 18 hyperthyroidism patients and some 16 patients who later progressed from hyperthyroidism to ophthalmopathy. In roughly six hyperthyroidism patients, the T-cell repertoires found in thyroid tissue were compared with those found in blood. To tell Graves' ophthalmopathy apart from Graves' hyperthyroidism, and to predict which patients would progress to ophthalmopathy, the study relied on TCR beta repertoire signatures. In total, some 130 blood samples were TCR-sequenced: 43 ophthalmopathy, approximately 80 hyperthyroidism and about 17 hyperthyroidism-to-ophthalmopathy patients. Following sampling, methimazole starting at 30 mg daily was administered to hyperthyroidism patients, and high-dose intravenous methylprednisolone was administered to ophthalmopathy patients. A discovery set of 95 to 100 patients (around 40 ophthalmopathy, under 65 stable hyperthyroidism) was enrolled to explore V-J signatures distinguishing ophthalmopathy from hyperthyroidism.

The hyperthyroidism patients were 18 to 65 years old and newly diagnosed, with a disease duration of less than 2 months. Patients were excluded if they had other autoimmune diseases, uncontrolled infections, pregnancy or lactation. Clinical symptoms, serum thyroxine, TRAb, thyroid ultrasound and orbital computed tomography were used for diagnosis. Trizol reagent was used to extract the total RNA, and its quality was then checked on an Agilent 2100 Bioanalyzer. Study-wide findings and limitations: Sample size was not statistically predetermined, and group allocation was not concealed from the investigators. In validation, the model predicted ophthalmopathy progression with less than 71% sensitivity and approximately 72% specificity; roughly 12 predicted patients were CT-confirmed with GO in a median of about 6.1 months. Most of the expanded thyroid clonotypes with a frequency above 0.001 were also detected in blood, and it was suggested that the thyroid immune response may be reflected by blood repertoires. In cross-validation, the 13-signature model distinguished ophthalmopathy from stable hyperthyroidism with approximately 85% sensitivity and just under 84% specificity, and in the test set the corresponding values were approximately 80% and 68%.

The chain is made from TRBV20-1 and TRBJ1-6, with a tentative D gene TRBD1 over 6 matching bases. The sequence came from an adult man with Graves' hyperthyroidism. Sequenced material: peripheral blood or thyroid tissue (not recorded which). The nucleotides read TGCAGTGCTAGATGGGGGGCAGGGTTCTCACCCCTCCACTTT. It codes for CSARWGAGFSPLHF.